The clone carrying this TCR beta chain was recorded a few times. CDR1 is SGHNT, CDR2 YENEEA, per germline. CDR3 size: 15 residues. The J segment lost 6 bases and the V segment lost 4 bases, leaving 6 bases of the junction unmatched. This specimen belongs to a study of TIL therapy for anti-PD-1-resistant metastatic lung cancer. Regarding time point: pre-treatment sample, taken before nivolumab and TIL therapy. Pleural nodules or supraclavicular lymph nodes made up most of the excised metastases sampled. The libraries were made with immunoSEQ v3. Using immunoSEQ multiplex PCR, the repertoire was profiled, and TCRdb retains in-frame clones only, with some absent. The data hold 6,000 or so clones, with 55% to 70% observed a single time.

The receptor was isolated from a person aged 30 to 80 with non-small cell lung cancer. The sequencing here drew on tumor tissue, taken at baseline. The gene calls are TRBV11-3 and TRBJ2-1; 10 nucleotides align to TRBD2. The CDR3 loop reads CASSSLLAGVNEQFF. The CDR3, as DNA: TGTGCCAGCAGCTCACTCCTAGCGGGGGTCAATGAGCAGTTCTTC.